This TCR beta chain was found in a study of blood T cell repertoires in COVID-19. Study background: The study drew acute and convalescent COVID-19 samples from the United States, Italy and Spain. PBMCs, B-cell-depleted T cells, or T cells provided the cDNA or gDNA that made up the material.

Authors' methods: Using reference gene primer amplification, nucleated cell counts were estimated. Method: immunoSEQ multiplex PCR; TCRdb's copy keeps in-frame clones and lacks some. V, J and clone size derive from that table, while D and trimming were established from the DNA sequence. The table includes some 120,000 clones, roughly 83% detected once. This CDR3 comprises 15 residues. The V gene's germline CDR1 is WSHSY and CDR2 SAAADI. V shed 8 bases and J shed 2 bases, with 16 bases lying between them. The chain recombines TRBV10-2 with TRBJ2-1; D possibly corresponds to TRBD2 (6 bases). Sample: peripheral blood. The receptor was isolated from a woman between 65 and 79 years old with acute or convalescent COVID-19. CDR3 sequence: CASLKGGPAYNEQFF. In nucleotides, the CDR3 is TGCGCCAGCCTCAAAGGAGGGCCCGCCTACAATGAGCAGTTCTTC.